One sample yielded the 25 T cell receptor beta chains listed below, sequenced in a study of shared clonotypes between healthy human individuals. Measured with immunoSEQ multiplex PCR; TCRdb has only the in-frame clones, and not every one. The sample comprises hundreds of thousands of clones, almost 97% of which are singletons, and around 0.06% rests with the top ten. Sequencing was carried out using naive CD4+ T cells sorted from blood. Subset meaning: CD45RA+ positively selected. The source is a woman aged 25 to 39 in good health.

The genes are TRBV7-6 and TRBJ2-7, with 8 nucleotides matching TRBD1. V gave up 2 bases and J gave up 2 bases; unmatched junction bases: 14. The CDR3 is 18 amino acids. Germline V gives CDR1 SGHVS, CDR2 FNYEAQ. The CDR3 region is CASSLTGPRDRTTYEQYF. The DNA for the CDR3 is TGTGCCAGCAGCTTAACGGGACCCCGGGACAGGACTACCTACGAGCAGTACTTC.

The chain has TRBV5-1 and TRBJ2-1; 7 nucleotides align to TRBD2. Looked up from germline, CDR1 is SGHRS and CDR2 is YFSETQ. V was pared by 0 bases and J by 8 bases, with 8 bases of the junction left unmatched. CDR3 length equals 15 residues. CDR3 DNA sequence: TGCGCCAGCAGCTTGGTTGCGGGAGAGGTCTATGAGCAGTTCTTC. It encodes CASSLVAGEVYEQFF.

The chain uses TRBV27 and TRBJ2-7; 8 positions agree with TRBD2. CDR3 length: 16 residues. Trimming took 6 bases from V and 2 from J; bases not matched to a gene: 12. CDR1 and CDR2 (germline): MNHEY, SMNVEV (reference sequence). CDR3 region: CASRTYERELAYEQYF. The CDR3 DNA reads TGTGCCAGCAGAACCTATGAGCGGGAGCTGGCCTACGAGCAGTACTTC.

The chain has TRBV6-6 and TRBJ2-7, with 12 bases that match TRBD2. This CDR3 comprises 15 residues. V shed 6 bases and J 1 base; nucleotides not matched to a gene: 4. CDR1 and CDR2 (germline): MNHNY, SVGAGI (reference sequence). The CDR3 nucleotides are TGTGCCAGCAGCCGGGGACTAGCGGGTTCCTACGAGCAGTACTTC. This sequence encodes CASSRGLAGSYEQYF.

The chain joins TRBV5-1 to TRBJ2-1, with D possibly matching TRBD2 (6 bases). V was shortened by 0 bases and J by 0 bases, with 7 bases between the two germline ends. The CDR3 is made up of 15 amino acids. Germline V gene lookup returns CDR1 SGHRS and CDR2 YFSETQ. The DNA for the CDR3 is TGCGCCAGCAGCTTGGTAGCGGACTCCTACAATGAGCAGTTCTTC. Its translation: CASSLVADSYNEQFF.

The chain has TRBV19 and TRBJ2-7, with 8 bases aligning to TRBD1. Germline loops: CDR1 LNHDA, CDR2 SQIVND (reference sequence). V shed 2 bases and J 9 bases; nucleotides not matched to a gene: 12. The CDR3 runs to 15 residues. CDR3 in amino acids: CASSISKSGTGAQYF. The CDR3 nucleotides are TGTGCCAGTAGTATATCCAAATCCGGGACAGGTGCGCAGTACTTC.

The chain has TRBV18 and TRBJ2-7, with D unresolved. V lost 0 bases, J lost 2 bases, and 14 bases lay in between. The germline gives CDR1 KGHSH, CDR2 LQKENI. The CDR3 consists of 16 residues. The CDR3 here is CASSPPDPRRAYEQYF. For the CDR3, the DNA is TGTGCCAGCTCACCACCCGACCCACGTCGGGCCTACGAGCAGTACTTC.

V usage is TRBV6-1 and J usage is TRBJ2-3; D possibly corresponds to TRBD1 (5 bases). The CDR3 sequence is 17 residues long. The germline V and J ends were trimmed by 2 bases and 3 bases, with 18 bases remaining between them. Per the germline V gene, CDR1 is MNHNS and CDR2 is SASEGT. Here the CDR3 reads CASSEKGRGRPTDTQYF. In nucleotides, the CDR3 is TGTGCCAGCAGTGAAAAAGGAAGGGGCAGACCTACAGATACGCAGTATTTT.

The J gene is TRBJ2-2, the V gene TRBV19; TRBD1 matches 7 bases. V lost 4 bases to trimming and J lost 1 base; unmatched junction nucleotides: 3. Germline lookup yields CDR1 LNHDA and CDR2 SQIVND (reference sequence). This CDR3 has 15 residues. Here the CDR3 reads CASSTGGLNTGELFF. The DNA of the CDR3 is TGTGCCAGTAGTACAGGGGGTTTGAACACCGGGGAGCTGTTTTTT. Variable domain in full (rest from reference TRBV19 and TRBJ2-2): DGGITQSPKYLFRKEGQNVTLSCEQNLNHDAMYWYRQDPGQGLRLIYYSQIVNDFQKGDIAEGYSVSREKKESFPLTVTSAQKNPTAFYLCASSTGGLNTGELFFGEGSRLTVL.

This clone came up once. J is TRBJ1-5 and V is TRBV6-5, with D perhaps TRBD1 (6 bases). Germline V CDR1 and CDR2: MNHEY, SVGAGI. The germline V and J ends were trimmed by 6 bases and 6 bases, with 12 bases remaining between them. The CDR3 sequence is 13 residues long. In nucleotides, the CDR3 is TGTGCCAGCAGCGCAACAGGGCTTCAGCCCCAGCATTTT. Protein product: CASSATGLQPQHF.

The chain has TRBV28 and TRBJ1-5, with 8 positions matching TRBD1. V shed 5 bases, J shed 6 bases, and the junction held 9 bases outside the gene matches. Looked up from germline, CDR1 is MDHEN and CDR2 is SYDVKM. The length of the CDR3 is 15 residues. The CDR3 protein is CASSGPDRGGQPQHF. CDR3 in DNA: TGTGCCAGCAGTGGGCCTGACAGGGGAGGTCAGCCCCAGCATTTT.

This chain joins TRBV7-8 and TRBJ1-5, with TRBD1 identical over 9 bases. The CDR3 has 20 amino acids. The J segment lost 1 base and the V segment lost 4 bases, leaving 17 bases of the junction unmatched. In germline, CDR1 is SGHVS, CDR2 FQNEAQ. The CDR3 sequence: CASSSHGSGTGFLSNQPQHF. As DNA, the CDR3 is TGTGCCAGCAGCTCCCATGGCTCCGGGACAGGGTTTCTCAGCAATCAGCCCCAGCATTTT. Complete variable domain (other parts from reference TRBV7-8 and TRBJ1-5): GAGVSQSPRYKVAKRGQDVALRCDPISGHVSLFWYQQALGQGPEFLTYFQNEAQLDKSGLPSDRFFAERPEGSVSTLKIQRTQQEDSAVYLCASSSHGSGTGFLSNQPQHFGDGTRLSIL.

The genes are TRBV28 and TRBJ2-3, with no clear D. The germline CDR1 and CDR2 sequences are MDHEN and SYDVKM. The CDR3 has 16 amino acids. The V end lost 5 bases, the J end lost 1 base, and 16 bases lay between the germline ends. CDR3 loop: CASSRYSPWRTDTQYF. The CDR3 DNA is TGTGCCAGCAGTAGATACAGCCCCTGGCGCACAGATACGCAGTATTTT.

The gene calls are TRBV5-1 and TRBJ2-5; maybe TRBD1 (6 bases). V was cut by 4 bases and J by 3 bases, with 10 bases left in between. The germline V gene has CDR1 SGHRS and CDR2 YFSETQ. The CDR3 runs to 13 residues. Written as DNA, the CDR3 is TGCGCCAGCAGCGCGGACAGAAAAGAGACCCAGTACTTC. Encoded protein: CASSADRKETQYF. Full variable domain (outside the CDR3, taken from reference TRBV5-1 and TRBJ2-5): KAGVTQTPRYLIKTRGQQVTLSCSPISGHRSVSWYQQTPGQGLQFLFEYFSETQRNKGNFPGRFSGRQFSNSRSEMNVSTLELGDSALYLCASSADRKETQYFGPGTRLLVL.

CDR3: CASRKGGPSSYEQYF. CDR3 bases: TGTGCCAGCAGAAAAGGGGGGCCCAGCTCCTACGAGCAGTACTTC. The chain combines TRBV7-2 with TRBJ2-7; D is perhaps TRBD1 or TRBD2 (6 bases each). The CDR3 length is 15 residues. Germline V lookup: CDR1 SGHTA, CDR2 FQGNSA. V was cut by 6 bases and J by 0 bases, with 15 bases left in between.

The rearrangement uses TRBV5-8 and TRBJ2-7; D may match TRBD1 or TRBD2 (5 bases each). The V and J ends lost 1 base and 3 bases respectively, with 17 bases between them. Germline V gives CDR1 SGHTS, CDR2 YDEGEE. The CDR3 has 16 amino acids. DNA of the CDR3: TGTGCCAGCAGCTTGTCCCTCTTTAGGGGAGTCTACGAGCAGTACTTC. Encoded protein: CASSLSLFRGVYEQYF.

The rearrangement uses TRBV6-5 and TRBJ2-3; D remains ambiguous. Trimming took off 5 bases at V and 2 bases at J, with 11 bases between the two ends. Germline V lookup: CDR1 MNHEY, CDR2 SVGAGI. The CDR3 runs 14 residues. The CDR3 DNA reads TGTGCCAGCAGTAGGAATCAGCCCACAGATACGCAGTATTTT. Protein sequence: CASSRNQPTDTQYF.

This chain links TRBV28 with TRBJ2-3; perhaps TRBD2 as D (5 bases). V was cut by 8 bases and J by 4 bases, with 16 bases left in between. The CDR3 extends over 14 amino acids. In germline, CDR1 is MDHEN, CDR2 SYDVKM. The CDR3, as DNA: TGTGCCAGCCGCAAGGGAGCACATGCAGATACGCAGTATTTT. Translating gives CASRKGAHADTQYF.

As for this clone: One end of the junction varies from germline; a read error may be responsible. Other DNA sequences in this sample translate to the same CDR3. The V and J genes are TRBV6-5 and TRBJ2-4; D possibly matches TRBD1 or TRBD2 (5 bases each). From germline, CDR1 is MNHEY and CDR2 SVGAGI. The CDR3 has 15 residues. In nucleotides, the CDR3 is TGTGCTAGCAGTGCAACCCGGGACCTAGGAAACATTCAGTACTTC. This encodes CASSATRDLGNIQYF.

In nucleotides, the CDR3 is TGTGCCAGCAGTGAAGGGGGACTAGCGGGAGGGATGGATACGCAGTATTTT. This gives the protein CASSEGGLAGGMDTQYF. V usage is TRBV2 and J usage is TRBJ2-3; 16 bases fit TRBD2. The CDR3 length is 17 residues. In germline, CDR1 is SNHLY, CDR2 FYNNEI. The V gene end was trimmed by 1 base and the J gene end by 6 bases; junction bases not matched to a gene: 4.

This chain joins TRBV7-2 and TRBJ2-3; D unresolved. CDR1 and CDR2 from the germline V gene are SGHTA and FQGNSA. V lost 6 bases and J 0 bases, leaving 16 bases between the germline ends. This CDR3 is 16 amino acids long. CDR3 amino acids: CASRSAFGWSTDTQYF. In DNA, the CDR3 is TGTGCCAGCAGGTCGGCATTTGGTTGGAGCACAGATACGCAGTATTTT.

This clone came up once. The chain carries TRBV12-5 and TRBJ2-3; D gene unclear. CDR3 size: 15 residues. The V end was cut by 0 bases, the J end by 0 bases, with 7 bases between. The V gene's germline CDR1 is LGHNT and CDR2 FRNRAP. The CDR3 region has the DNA TGTGCTAGTGGTTTGGTGGCAGTTAGCACAGATACGCAGTATTTT. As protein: CASGLVAVSTDTQYF. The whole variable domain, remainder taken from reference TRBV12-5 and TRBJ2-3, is DARVTQTPRHKVTEMGQEVTMRCQPILGHNTVFWYRQTMMQGLELLAYFRNRAPLDDSGMPKDRFSAEMPDATLATLKIQPSEPRDSAVYFCASGLVAVSTDTQYFGPGTRLTVL.

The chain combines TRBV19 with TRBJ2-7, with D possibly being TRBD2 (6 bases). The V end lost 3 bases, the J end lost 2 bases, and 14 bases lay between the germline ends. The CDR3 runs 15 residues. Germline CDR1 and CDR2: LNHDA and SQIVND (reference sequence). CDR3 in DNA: TGTGCCAGTAGTATTCACCGGGAGTCTACCTACGAGCAGTACTTC. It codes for CASSIHRESTYEQYF.

The CDR3 reads CASSPTGLAQGNEQFF. The CDR3 DNA reads TGTGCCAGCTCACCAACGGGACTAGCGCAAGGCAATGAGCAGTTCTTC. The V gene is TRBV18, the J gene TRBJ2-1; 10 nucleotides align to TRBD2. Germline values: CDR1 KGHSH, CDR2 LQKENI. This CDR3 has 16 amino acids. V shed 2 bases and J 6 bases; nucleotides not matched to a gene: 7.

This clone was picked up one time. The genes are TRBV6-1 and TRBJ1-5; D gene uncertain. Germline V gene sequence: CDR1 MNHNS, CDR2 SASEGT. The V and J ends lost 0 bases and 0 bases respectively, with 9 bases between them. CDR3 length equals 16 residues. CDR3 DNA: TGTGCCAGCAGTGAAGCAGGCCATTATAGCAATCAGCCCCAGCATTTT. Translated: CASSEAGHYSNQPQHF.